These 6 T cell receptor beta chains originate from one sample sequenced in a study of OX40 agonist ivuxolimab in advanced cancers. The method behind the library was the immunoSEQ multiplex PCR assay. Drawn from immuneACCESS, this table holds only the in-frame rearrangements with V and J called that TCRdb kept. Clones are partly lost; checked studies trace under half to an unresolved V gene and leave the rest unexplained. The sample table lists tens of thousands of clones, roughly 88% of them with a count of one. The top ten clones comprise 1.5% to 2% of the sample. The specimen was CD4+ or CD8+ T cells sorted from blood, collected in a trial of the OX40 agonist ivuxolimab. The receptors shown here come from an adult with an advanced solid tumor such as melanoma, head and neck, liver or kidney cancer.

This clone was detected only once. The chain joins TRBV14 to TRBJ1-2; TRBD1 aligns across 7 bases. Germline loops: CDR1 SGHDN, CDR2 FVKESK. The J segment lost 7 bases and the V segment lost 5 bases, leaving 4 bases of the junction unmatched. This CDR3 has 12 residues. The CDR3 bases are TGTGCCAGCAGCGAGGGGACAGCTGGCTACACCTTC. This sequence encodes CASSEGTAGYTF. The entire variable domain, with the rest obtained from reference TRBV14 and TRBJ1-2, is as follows: EAGVTQFPSHSVIEKGQTVTLRCDPISGHDNLYWYRRVMGKEIKFLLHFVKESKQDESGMPNNRFLAERTGGTYSTLKVQPAELEDSGVYFCASSEGTAGYTFGSGTRLTVV.

The J gene is TRBJ2-1, the V gene TRBV7-2; no firm D call. V shed 1 base and J shed 4 bases, with 11 bases lying between them. From germline, CDR1 is SGHTA and CDR2 FQGNSA. The CDR3 loop spans 15 amino acids. The CDR3 loop reads CASSLGSAVYNEQFF. The CDR3 coding sequence is TGTGCCAGCAGCTTAGGGTCTGCGGTTTACAATGAGCAGTTCTTC.

The chain uses TRBV21-1 and TRBJ1-3; TRBD1, the D gene given by the table, was not confirmed from the DNA. TRBV21-1 is reported as a pseudogene. This CDR3 has 16 residues. CDR3 DNA: TGTGCCAGCAGCAACCGACAGCGCTCCTCTGGAAACACCATATATTTT. It encodes CASSNRQRSSGNTIYF.

The J gene is TRBJ2-3, the V gene TRBV5-1; no definite D call. The germline V gene has CDR1 SGHRS and CDR2 YFSETQ. V was cut by 1 base and J by 1 base, with 13 bases left in between. The CDR3 extends over 16 amino acids. The CDR3 nucleotides read TGCGCCAGCAGCTTGATACCCACGGTGGGCACAGATACGCAGTATTTT. This sequence encodes CASSLIPTVGTDTQYF. Combining the CDR3 with reference TRBV5-1 and TRBJ2-3 gives the whole variable domain KAGVTQTPRYLIKTRGQQVTLSCSPISGHRSVSWYQQTPGQGLQFLFEYFSETQRNKGNFPGRFSGRQFSNSRSEMNVSTLELGDSALYLCASSLIPTVGTDTQYFGPGTRLTVL.

The chain couples TRBV6-4 to TRBJ2-4; maybe TRBD1 (6 bases). Germline V lookup: CDR1 MRHNA, CDR2 SNTAGT. The V end was cut by 0 bases, the J end by 7 bases, with 16 bases between. The CDR3 contains 16 residues. The CDR3 region has the DNA TGTGCCAGCAGTGACTCGAGAGGCACAGGGAAGAACATTCAGTACTTC. Amino acid sequence: CASSDSRGTGKNIQYF.

J is TRBJ2-3 and V is TRBV15; no clear D. Germline V gene lookup returns CDR1 LNHNV and CDR2 YYDKDF (reference sequence). CDR3 length equals 12 residues. V was cut by 0 bases and J by 8 bases, with 6 bases left in between. The CDR3 nucleotides read TGTGCCACCAGCAGAGATAGTGGTACGCAGTATTTT. This codes for CATSRDSGTQYF.